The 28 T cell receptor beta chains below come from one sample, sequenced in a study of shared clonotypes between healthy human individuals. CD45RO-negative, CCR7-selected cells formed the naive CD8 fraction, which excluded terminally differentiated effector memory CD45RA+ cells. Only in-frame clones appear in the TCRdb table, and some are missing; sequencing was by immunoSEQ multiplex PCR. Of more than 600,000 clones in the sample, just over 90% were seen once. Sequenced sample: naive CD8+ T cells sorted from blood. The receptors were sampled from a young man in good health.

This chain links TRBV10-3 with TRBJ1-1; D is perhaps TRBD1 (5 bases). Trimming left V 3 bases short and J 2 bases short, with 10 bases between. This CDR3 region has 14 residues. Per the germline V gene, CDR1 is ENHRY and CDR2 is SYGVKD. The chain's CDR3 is CAISERDENTEAFF. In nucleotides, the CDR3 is TGTGCCATCAGTGAAAGGGACGAAAACACTGAAGCTTTCTTT.

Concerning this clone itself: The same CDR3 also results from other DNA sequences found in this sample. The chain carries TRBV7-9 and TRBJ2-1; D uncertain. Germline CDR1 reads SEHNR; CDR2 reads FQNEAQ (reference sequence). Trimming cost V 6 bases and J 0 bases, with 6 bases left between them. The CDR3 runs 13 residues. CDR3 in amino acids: CASSGDSYNEQFF. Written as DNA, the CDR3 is TGTGCCAGCAGTGGGGACTCCTACAATGAGCAGTTCTTC.

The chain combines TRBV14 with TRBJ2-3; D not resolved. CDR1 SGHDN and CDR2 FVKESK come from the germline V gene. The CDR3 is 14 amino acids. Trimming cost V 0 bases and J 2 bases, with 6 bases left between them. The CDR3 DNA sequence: TGTGCCAGCAGCCAAGATCAAGTCACAGATACGCAGTATTTT. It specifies CASSQDQVTDTQYF.

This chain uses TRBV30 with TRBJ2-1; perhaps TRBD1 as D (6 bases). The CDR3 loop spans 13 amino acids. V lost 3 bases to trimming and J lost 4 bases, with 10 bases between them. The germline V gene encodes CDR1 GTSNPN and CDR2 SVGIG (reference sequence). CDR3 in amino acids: CAWSDTGYNEQFF. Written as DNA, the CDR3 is TGTGCCTGGAGCGACACAGGGTACAATGAGCAGTTCTTC.

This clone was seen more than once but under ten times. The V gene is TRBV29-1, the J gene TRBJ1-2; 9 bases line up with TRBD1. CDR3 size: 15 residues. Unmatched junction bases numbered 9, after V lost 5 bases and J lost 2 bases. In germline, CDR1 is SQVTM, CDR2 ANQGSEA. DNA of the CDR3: TGCAGCGTTTCCTCCCGGGACAGGGAGAACTATGGCTACACCTTC. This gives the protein CSVSSRDRENYGYTF.

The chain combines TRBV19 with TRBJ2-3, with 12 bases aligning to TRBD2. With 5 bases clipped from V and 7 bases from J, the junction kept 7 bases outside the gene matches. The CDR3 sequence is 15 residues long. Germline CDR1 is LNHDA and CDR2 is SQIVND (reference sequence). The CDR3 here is CASSSTSGGRNTQYF. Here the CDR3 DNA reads TGTGCCAGTAGTTCAACTAGCGGGGGGAGGAATACGCAGTATTTT.

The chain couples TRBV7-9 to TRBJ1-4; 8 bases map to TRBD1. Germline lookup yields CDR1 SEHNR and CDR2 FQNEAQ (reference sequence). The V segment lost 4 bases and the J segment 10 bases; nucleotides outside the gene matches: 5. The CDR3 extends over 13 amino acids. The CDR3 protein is CASSSGQDSKLFF. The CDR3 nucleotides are TGTGCCAGCAGCTCGGGACAGGACTCAAAACTGTTTTTT.

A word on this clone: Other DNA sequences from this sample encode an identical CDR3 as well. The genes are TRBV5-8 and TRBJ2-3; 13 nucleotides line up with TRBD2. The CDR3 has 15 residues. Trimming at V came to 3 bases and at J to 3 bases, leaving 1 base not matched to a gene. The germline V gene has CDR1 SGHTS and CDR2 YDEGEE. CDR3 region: CASSWGLAGTDTQYF. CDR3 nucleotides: TGTGCCAGCAGCTGGGGACTAGCGGGAACAGATACGCAGTATTTT.

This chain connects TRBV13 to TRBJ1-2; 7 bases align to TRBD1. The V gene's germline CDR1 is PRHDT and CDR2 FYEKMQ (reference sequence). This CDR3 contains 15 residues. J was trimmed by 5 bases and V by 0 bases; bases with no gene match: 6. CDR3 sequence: CASSLGSRDRYGYTF. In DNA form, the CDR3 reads TGTGCCAGCAGCTTAGGTTCCCGGGACAGATATGGCTACACCTTC. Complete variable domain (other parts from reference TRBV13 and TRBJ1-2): AAGVIQSPRHLIKEKRETATLKCYPIPRHDTVYWYQQGPGQDPQFLISFYEKMQSDKGSIPDRFSAQQFSDYHSELNMSSLELGDSALYFCASSLGSRDRYGYTFGSGTRLTVV.

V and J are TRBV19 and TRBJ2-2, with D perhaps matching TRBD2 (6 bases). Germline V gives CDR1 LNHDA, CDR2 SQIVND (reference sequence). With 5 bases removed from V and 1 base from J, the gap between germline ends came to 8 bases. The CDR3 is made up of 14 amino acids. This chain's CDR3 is CASSSGLNTGELFF. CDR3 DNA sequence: TGTGCCAGTAGTTCGGGACTGAACACCGGGGAGCTGTTTTTT. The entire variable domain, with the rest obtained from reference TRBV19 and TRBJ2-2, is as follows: DGGITQSPKYLFRKEGQNVTLSCEQNLNHDAMYWYRQDPGQGLRLIYYSQIVNDFQKGDIAEGYSVSREKKESFPLTVTSAQKNPTAFYLCASSSGLNTGELFFGEGSRLTVL.

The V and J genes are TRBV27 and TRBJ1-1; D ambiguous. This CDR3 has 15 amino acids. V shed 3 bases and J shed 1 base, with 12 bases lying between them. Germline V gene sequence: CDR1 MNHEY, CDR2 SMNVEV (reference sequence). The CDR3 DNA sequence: TGTGCCAGCAGTTTTTATCGGGAGAGGAACACTGAAGCTTTCTTT. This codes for CASSFYRERNTEAFF.

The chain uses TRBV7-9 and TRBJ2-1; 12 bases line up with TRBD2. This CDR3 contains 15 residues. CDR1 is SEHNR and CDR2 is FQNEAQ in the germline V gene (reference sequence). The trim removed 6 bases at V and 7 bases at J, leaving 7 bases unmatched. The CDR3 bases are TGTGCCAGCAGTGGACTAGCGGGGAACCAAAATGAGCAGTTCTTC. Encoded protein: CASSGLAGNQNEQFF.

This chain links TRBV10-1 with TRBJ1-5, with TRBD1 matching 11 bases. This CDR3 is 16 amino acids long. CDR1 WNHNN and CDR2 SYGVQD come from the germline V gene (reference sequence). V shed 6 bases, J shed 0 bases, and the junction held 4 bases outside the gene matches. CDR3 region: CASSEGTGGSNQPQHF. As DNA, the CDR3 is TGCGCCAGCAGCGAGGGGACAGGGGGTAGCAATCAGCCCCAGCATTTT.

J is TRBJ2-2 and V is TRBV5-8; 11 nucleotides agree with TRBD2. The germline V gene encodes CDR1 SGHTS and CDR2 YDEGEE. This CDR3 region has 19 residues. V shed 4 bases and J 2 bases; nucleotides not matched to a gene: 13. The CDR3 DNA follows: TGTGCCAGCAGCCCCTCTTGGGCCCTAGCGGGAGGTAACACCGGGGAGCTGTTTTTT. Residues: CASSPSWALAGGNTGELFF. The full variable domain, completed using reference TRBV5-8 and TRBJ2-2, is EAGVTQSPTHLIKTRGQQATLRCSPISGHTSVYWYQQALGLGLQFLLWYDEGEERNRGNFPPRFSGRQFPNYSSELNVNALELEDSALYLCASSPSWALAGGNTGELFFGEGSRLTVL.

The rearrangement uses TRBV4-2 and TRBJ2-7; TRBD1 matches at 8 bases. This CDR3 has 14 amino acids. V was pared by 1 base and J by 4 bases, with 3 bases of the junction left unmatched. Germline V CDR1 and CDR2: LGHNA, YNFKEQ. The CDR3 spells CASSQADRGYEQYF. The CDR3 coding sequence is TGTGCCAGCAGCCAAGCCGACAGGGGATACGAGCAGTACTTC.

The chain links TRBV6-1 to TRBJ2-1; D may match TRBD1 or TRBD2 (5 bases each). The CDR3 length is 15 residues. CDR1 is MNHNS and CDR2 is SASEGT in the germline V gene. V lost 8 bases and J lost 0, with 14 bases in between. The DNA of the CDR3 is TGTGCCAGCTGGGGCGGACTTAGCTCCTACAATGAGCAGTTCTTC. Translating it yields CASWGGLSSYNEQFF.

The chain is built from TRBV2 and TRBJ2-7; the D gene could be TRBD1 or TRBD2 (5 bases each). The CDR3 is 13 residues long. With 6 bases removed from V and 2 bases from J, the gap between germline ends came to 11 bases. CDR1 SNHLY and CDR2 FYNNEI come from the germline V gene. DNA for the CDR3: TGTGCCAGCAGCGTCCGGGGCACCTACGAGCAGTACTTC. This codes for CASSVRGTYEQYF.

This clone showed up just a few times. CDR3 sequence reads: CAISESMTSGTYEQYF. DNA for the CDR3: TGTGCCATCAGTGAGTCGATGACTAGCGGGACCTACGAGCAGTACTTC. This sequence joins TRBV10-3 and TRBJ2-7, with TRBD2 matching over 11 bases. Unmatched junction bases numbered 3, after V lost 0 bases and J lost 2 bases. The CDR3 has 16 residues. From germline, CDR1 is ENHRY and CDR2 SYGVKD.

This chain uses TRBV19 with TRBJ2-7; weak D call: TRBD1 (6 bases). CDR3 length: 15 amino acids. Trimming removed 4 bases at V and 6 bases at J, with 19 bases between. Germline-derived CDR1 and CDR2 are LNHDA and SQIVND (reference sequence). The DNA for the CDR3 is TGTGCCAGTAGTAGCTACCGGGACGAGGGGGTCGAGCAGTACTTC. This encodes CASSSYRDEGVEQYF.

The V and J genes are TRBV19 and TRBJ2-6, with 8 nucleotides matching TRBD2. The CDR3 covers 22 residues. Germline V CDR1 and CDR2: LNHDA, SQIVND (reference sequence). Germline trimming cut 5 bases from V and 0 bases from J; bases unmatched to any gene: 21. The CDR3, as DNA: TGTGCCAGTAGTGCCCCACTTCTTGGACGGGAGGGTTCAGGCTCTGGGGCCAACGTCCTGACTTTC. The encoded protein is CASSAPLLGREGSGSGANVLTF.

In nucleotides, the CDR3 is TGTGCCAGCAGGAATACGCTGTACGAGCAGTACTTC. Residues: CASRNTLYEQYF. The gene calls are TRBV28 and TRBJ2-7, with D unclear. The CDR3 runs 12 residues. V lost 6 bases to trimming and J lost 4 bases, with 10 bases between them. Looked up from germline, CDR1 is MDHEN and CDR2 is SYDVKM.

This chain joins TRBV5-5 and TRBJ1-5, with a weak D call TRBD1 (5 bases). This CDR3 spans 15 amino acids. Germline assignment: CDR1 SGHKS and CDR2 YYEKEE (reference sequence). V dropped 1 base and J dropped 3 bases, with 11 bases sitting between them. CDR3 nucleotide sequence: TGTGCCAGCAGCTTGTTTGACAGTTACAATCAGCCCCAGCATTTT. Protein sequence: CASSLFDSYNQPQHF. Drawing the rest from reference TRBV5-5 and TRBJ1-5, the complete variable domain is DAGVTQSPTHLIKTRGQQVTLRCSPISGHKSVSWYQQVLGQGPQFIFQYYEKEERGRGNFPDRFSARQFPNYSSELNVNALLLGDSALYLCASSLFDSYNQPQHFGDGTRLSIL.

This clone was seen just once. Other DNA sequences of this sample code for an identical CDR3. CDR3 DNA sequence: TGTGCCAGCAGCTTATGGGGGAGCACAGATACGCAGTATTTT. This sequence encodes CASSLWGSTDTQYF. V gene TRBV11-2 combines with J gene TRBJ2-3, with D perhaps being TRBD1 or TRBD2 (5 bases each). Germline V gives CDR1 SGHAT, CDR2 FQNNGV. V was shortened by 2 bases and J by 0 bases, with 6 bases between the two germline ends. This CDR3 region has 14 residues.

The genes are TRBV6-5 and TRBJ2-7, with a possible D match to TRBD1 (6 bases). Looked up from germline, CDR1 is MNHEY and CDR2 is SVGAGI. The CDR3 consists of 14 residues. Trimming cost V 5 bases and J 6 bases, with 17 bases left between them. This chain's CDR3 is CASSATGNGGEQYF. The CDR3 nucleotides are TGTGCCAGCAGTGCTACAGGGAATGGTGGCGAGCAGTACTTC.

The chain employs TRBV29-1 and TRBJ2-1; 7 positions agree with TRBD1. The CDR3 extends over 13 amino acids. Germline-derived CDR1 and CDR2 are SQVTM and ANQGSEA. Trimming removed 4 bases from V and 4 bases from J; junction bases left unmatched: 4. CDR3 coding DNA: TGCAGCGTTGGGACAGGAATTTACAATGAGCAGTTCTTC. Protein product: CSVGTGIYNEQFF.

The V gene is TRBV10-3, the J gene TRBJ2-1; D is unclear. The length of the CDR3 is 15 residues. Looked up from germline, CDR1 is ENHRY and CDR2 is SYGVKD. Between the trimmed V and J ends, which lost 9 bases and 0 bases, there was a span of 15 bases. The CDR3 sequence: CAIGAWESSYNEQFF. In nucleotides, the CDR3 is TGTGCCATAGGAGCGTGGGAAAGCTCCTACAATGAGCAGTTCTTC.

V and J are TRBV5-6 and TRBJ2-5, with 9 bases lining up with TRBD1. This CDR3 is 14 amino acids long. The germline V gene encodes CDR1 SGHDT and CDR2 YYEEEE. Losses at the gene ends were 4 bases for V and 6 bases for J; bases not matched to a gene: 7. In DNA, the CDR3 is TGTGCCAGCAGCCCGGGACAGGGCCGACAGACCCAGTACTTC. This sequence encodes CASSPGQGRQTQYF.

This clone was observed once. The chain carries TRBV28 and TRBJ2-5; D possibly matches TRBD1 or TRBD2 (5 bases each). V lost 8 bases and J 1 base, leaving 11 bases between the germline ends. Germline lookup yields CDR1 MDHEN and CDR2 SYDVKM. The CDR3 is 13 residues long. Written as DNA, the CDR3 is TGTGCCAGCGGGACGCCCCTCCAAGAGACCCAGTACTTC. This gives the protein CASGTPLQETQYF.